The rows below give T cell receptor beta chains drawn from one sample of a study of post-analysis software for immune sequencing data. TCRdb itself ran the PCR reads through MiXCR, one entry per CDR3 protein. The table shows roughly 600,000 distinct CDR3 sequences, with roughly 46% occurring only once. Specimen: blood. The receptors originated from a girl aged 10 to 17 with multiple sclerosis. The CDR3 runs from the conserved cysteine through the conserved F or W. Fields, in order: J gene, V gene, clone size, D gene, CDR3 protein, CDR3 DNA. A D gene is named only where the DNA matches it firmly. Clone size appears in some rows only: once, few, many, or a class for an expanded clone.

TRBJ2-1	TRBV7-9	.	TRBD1	CASSFDRVNEQFF	TGTGCCAGCAGCTTCGACAGGGTCAATGAGCAGTTCTTC
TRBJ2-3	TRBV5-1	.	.	CASSLEYAAPDTQYF	TGCGCCAGCAGCTTGGAGTACGCGGCACCCGATACGCAGTATTTT
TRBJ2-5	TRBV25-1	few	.	CASSEYRYQETQYF	TGTGCCAGCAGTGAGTACAGGTACCAAGAGACCCAGTACTTC
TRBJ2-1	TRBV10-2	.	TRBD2	CASGSREGFF	TGCGCCAGCGGCAGCAGGGAGGGGTTCTTC
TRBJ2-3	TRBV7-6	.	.	CASSFRRGTDTQYF	TGTGCCAGCAGCTTCCGCAGGGGTACAGATACGCAGTATTTT
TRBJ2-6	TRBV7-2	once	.	CASSSRGQLSEPWANVLTF	TGTGCCAGCAGCTCCCGGGGACAACTCTCTGAGCCGTGGGCCAACGTCCTGACTTTC
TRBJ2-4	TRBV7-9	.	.	CASSYLGRADVAKNIQYF	TGTGCCAGCAGCTACTTAGGGCGGGCGGACGTAGCCAAAAACATTCAGTACTTC
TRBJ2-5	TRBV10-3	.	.	CAIGGTAQETQYF	TGTGCCATCGGGGGGACGGCGCAAGAGACCCAGTACTTC
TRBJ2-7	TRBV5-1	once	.	CASSEGGSEQYF	TGCGCCAGCAGTGAGGGGGGGAGCGAGCAGTACTTC
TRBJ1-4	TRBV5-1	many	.	CASSSGHIEKLFF	TGCGCCAGCAGCTCTGGGCATATTGAAAAACTGTTTTTT
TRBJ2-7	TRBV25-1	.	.	CVSSVGSAHEQYF	TGTGTCAGCAGTGTCGGCAGCGCCCACGAGCAGTACTTC
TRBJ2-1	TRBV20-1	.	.	CSARVPYNEQFF	TGCAGTGCTAGAGTACCGTACAATGAGCAGTTCTTC